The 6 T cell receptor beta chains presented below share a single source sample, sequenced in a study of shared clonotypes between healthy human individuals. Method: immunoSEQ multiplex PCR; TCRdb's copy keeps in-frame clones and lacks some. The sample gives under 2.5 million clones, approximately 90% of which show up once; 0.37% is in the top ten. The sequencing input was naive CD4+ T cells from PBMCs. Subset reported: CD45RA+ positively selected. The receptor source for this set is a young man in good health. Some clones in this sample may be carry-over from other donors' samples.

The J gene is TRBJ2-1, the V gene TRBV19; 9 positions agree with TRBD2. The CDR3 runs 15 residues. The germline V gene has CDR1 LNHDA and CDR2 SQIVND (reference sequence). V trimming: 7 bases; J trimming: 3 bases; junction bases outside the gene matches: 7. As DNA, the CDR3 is TGTGCCAGTACCCTTAGCGGGAGTGACTACAATGAGCAGTTCTTC. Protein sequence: CASTLSGSDYNEQFF.

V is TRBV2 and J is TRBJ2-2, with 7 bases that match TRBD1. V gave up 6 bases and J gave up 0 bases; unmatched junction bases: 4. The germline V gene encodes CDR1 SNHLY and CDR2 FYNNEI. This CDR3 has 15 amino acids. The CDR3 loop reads CASRRQGANTGELFF. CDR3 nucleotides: TGTGCCAGCAGGCGACAGGGTGCGAACACCGGGGAGCTGTTTTTT.

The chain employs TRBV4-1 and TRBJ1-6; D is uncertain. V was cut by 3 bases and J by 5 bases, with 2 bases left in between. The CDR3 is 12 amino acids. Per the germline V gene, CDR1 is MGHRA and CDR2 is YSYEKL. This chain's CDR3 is CASSQNNSPLHF. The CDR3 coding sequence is TGCGCCAGCAGCCAGAATAATTCACCCCTCCACTTT.

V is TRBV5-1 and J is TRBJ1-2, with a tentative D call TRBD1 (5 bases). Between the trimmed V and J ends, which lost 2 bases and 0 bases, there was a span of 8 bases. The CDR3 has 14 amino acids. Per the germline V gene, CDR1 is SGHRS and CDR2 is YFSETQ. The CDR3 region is CASSLQEANYGYTF. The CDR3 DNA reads TGCGCCAGCAGCTTACAGGAAGCTAACTATGGCTACACCTTC.

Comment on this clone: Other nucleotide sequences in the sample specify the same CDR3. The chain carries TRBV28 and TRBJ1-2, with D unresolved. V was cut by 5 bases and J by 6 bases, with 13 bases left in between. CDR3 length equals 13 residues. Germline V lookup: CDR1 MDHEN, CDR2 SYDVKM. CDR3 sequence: CASSLRGLNGYTF. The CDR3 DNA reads TGTGCCAGCAGTCTAAGAGGGTTGAATGGCTACACCTTC.

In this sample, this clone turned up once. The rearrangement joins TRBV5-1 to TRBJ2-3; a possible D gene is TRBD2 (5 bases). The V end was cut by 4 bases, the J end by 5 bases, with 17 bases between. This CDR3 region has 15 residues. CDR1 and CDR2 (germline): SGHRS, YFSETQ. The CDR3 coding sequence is TGCGCCAGCAGCACCGGAGGACTGGGCGGAGATACGCAGTATTTT. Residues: CASSTGGLGGDTQYF.